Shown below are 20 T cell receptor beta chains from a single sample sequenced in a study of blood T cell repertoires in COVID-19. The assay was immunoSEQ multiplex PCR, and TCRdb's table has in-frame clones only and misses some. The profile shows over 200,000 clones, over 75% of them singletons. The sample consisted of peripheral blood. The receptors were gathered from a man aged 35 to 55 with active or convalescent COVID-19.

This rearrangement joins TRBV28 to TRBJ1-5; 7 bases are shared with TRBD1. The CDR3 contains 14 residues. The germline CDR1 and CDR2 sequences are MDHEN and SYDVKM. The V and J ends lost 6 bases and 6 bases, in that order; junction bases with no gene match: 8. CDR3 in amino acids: CASRTGLGRQPQHF. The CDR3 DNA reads TGTGCCAGCAGGACAGGGTTAGGCCGTCAGCCCCAGCATTTT. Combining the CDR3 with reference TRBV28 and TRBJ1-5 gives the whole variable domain DVKVTQSSRYLVKRTGEKVFLECVQDMDHENMFWYRQDPGLGLRLIYFSYDVKMKEKGDIPEGYSVSREKKERFSLILESASTNQTSMYLCASRTGLGRQPQHFGDGTRLSIL.

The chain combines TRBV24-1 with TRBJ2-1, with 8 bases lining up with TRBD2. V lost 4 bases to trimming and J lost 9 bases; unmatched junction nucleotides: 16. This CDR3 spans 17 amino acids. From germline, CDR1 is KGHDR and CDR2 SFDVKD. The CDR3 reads CATSDSGLAGGGGEQFF. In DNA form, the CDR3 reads TGTGCCACCAGTGACTCCGGTCTGGCGGGAGGCGGAGGTGAGCAGTTCTTC.

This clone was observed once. CDR3 sequence (DNA): TGTGCCAGCAGAATTAAAGGACTAGCGGGAGGGCCGAATGAGCAGTTCTTC. This gives the protein CASRIKGLAGGPNEQFF. The V gene is TRBV27, the J gene TRBJ2-1; 15 bases agree with TRBD2. CDR1 is MNHEY and CDR2 is SMNVEV in the germline V gene (reference sequence). CDR3 length: 17 residues. The junction had 10 bases not matched to a gene; V was cut back by 6 bases and J by 7 bases.

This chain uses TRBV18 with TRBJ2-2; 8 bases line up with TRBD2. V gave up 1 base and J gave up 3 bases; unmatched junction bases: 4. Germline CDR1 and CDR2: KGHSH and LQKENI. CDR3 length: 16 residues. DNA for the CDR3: TGTGCCAGCTCACCACGAAGCGGGGGTGACACCGGGGAGCTGTTTTTT. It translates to CASSPRSGGDTGELFF.

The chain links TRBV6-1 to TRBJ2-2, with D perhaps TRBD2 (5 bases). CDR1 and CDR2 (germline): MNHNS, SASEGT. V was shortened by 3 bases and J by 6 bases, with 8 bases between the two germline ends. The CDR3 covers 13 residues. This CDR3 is CASSDRDPGELFF. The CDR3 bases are TGTGCCAGCAGTGATCGGGATCCCGGGGAGCTGTTTTTT.

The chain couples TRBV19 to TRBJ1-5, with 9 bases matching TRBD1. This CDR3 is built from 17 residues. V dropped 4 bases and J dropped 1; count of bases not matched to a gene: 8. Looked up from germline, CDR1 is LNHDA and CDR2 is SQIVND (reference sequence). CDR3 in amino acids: CASSTGQGSLSNQPQHF. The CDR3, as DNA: TGTGCCAGTAGTACGGGACAGGGTAGTCTCAGCAATCAGCCCCAGCATTTT.

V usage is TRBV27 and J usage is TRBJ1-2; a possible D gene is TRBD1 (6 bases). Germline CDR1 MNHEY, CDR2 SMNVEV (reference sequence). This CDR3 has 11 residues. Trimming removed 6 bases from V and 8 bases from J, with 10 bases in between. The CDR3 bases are TGTGCCAGCAGACAGGGAGACGGCTACACCTTC. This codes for CASRQGDGYTF.

The DNA of the CDR3 is TGTGCCAGCAGCTCACCCCGGACTAGCGGGACCTACAATGAGCAGTTCTTC. Translating it yields CASSSPRTSGTYNEQFF. The chain recombines TRBV9 with TRBJ2-1; 12 bases are a match to TRBD2. CDR1 and CDR2 from the germline V gene are SGDLS and YYNGEE. The length of the CDR3 is 17 residues. V was pared by 4 bases and J by 2 bases, with 7 bases of the junction left unmatched.

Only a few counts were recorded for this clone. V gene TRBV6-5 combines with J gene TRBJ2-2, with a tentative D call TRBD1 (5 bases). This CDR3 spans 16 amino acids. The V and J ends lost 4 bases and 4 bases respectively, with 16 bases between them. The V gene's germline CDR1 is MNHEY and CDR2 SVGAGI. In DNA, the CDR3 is TGTGCCAGCAGTTCCTATCAAGGGGTATCCACCGGGGAGCTGTTTTTT. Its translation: CASSSYQGVSTGELFF.

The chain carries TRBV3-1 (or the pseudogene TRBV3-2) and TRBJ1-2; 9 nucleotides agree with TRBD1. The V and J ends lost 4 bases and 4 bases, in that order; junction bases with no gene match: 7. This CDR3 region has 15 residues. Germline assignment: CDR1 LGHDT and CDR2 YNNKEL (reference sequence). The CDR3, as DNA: TGTGCCAGCAGCCCTGGACAGGGGTCTGGCTATGGCTACACCTTC. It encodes CASSPGQGSGYGYTF.

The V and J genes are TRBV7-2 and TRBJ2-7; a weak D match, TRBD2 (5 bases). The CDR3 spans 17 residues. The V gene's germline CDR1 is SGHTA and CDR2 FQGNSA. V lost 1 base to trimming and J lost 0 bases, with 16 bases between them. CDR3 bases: TGTGCCAGCAGCTTAGATGGGTGGGGTCGGGACTCCTACGAGCAGTACTTC. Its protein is CASSLDGWGRDSYEQYF.

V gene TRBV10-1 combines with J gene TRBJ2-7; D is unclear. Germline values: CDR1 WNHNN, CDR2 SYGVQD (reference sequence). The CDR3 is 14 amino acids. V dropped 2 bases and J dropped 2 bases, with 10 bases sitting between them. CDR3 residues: CASSENRIPYEQYF. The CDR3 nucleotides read TGCGCCAGCAGTGAGAACAGAATTCCCTACGAGCAGTACTTC.

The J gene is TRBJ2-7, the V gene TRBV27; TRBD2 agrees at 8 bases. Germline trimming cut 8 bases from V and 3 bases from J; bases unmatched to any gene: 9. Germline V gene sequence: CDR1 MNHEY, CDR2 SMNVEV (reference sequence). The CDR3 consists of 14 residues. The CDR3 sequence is CASGPFAGGYEQYF. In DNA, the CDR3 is TGTGCCAGCGGACCCTTCGCGGGAGGCTACGAGCAGTACTTC.

The CDR3 sequence: CASSVHAGGGDTQYF. CDR3 nucleotides: TGTGCCAGCAGCGTTCACGCCGGGGGAGGAGATACGCAGTATTTT. The rearrangement links TRBV9 to TRBJ2-3; D perhaps matches TRBD2 (6 bases). Germline V lookup: CDR1 SGDLS, CDR2 YYNGEE. This CDR3 comprises 15 residues. Trimming stripped 2 bases from V and 5 bases from J, with 15 bases between.

The CDR3 DNA follows: TGTGCCAGCAGACGGAACAGATATCAGCCCCAGCATTTT. It yields the protein CASRRNRYQPQHF. The V call is TRBV28, the J call TRBJ1-5; D uncertain. The CDR3 covers 13 residues. Trimming removed 6 bases at V and 5 bases at J, with 11 bases between. Germline CDR1 is MDHEN and CDR2 is SYDVKM.

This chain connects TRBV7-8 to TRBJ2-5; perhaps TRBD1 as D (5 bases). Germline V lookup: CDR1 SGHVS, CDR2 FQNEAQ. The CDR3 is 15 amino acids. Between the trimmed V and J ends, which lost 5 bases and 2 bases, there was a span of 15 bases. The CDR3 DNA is TGTGCCAGCAGCAGAAGACAGCTACATCAAGAGACCCAGTACTTC. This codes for CASSRRQLHQETQYF.

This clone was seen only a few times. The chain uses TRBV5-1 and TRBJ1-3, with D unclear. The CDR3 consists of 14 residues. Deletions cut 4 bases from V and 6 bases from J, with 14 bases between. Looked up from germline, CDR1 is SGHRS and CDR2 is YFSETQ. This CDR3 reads CASSPGGIENTIYF. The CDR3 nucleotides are TGCGCCAGCAGCCCGGGCGGGATTGAAAACACCATATATTTT.

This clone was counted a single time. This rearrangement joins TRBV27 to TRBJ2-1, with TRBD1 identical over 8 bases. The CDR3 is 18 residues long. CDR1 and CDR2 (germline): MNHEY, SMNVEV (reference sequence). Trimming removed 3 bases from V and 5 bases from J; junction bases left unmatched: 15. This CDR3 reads CASSFRAVKDRENNEQFF. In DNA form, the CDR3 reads TGTGCCAGCAGTTTCAGGGCAGTAAAGGACAGGGAAAACAATGAGCAGTTCTTC.

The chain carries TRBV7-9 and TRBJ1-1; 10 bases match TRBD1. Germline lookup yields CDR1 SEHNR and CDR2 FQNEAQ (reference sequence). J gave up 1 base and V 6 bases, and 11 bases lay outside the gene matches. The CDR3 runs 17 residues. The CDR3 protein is CASRSTGGGMGNTEAFF. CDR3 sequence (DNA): TGTGCCAGCAGGTCGACAGGGGGCGGGATGGGGAACACTGAAGCTTTCTTT.

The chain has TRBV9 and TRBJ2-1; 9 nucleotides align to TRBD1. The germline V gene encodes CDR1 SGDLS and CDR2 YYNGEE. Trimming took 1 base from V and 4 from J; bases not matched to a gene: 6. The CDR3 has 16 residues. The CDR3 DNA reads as TGTGCCAGCAGCGTACGCACAGGGGGCGCTTACAATGAGCAGTTCTTC. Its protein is CASSVRTGGAYNEQFF.